A single sample is the source of the 7 T cell receptor beta chains below, sequenced in a study of radiotherapy plus CTLA-4 blockade in lung cancer. Sequencing was performed with immunoSEQ multiplex PCR; in TCRdb, only in-frame clones are kept and a portion is missing. There are about 53,000 clones in the sample; about 88% occur only once, and around a quarter lies in the top ten. Source: peripheral blood, taken from a patient treated with radiotherapy plus ipilimumab. The receptors shown here come from a human donor with non-small cell lung cancer whose response to radiotherapy plus ipilimumab could not be evaluated.

The chain joins TRBV29-1 to TRBJ2-1; D might be TRBD2 (6 bases). V shed 4 bases and J shed 10 bases, with 8 bases lying between them. Germline V CDR1 and CDR2: SQVTM, ANQGSEA. CDR3 length: 10 residues. CDR3 region: CSVGRDEQFF. The CDR3 region has the DNA TGCAGCGTTGGGAGGGACGAGCAGTTCTTC.

The chain links TRBV2 to TRBJ2-7; 9 bases agree with TRBD2. CDR1 is SNHLY and CDR2 is FYNNEI in the germline V gene. V shed 6 bases and J 2 bases; nucleotides not matched to a gene: 8. The CDR3 has 15 residues. The CDR3 DNA reads TGTGCCAGCAGCGCGGGGACTAGCCGAGCCTACGAGCAGTACTTC. Its translation is CASSAGTSRAYEQYF.

V is TRBV23-1 and J is TRBJ2-1; 8 nucleotides match TRBD2. TRBV23-1 is given ORF status, its function remaining uncertain. The CDR3 is 18 residues long. With 2 bases clipped from V and 7 bases from J, the junction kept 16 bases outside the gene matches. CDR3 region: CASSQVGAELAEGNEQFF. The DNA for the CDR3 is TGCGCCAGCAGTCAAGTGGGGGCCGAACTAGCGGAAGGGAATGAGCAGTTCTTC.

This clone was counted a single time. The chain combines TRBV30 with TRBJ2-1; D gene uncertain. CDR3 length: 14 residues. The germline gives CDR1 GTSNPN, CDR2 SVGIG (reference sequence). With 1 base removed from V and 0 bases from J, the gap between germline ends came to 7 bases. CDR3 residues: CAWSGSSSYNEQFF. Written as DNA, the CDR3 is TGTGCCTGGAGTGGCTCGAGCTCCTACAATGAGCAGTTCTTC. Full variable domain (outside the CDR3, taken from reference TRBV30 and TRBJ2-1): SQTIHQWPATLVQPVGSPLSLECTVEGTSNPNLYWYRQAAGRGLQLLFYSVGIGQISSEVPQNLSASRPQDRQFILSSKKLLLSDSGFYLCAWSGSSSYNEQFFGPGTRLTVL.

The chain has TRBV28 and TRBJ2-3; maybe TRBD1 (6 bases). CDR1 MDHEN and CDR2 SYDVKM come from the germline V gene. The ends were cut back, 3 bases at V and 3 bases at J, with 13 bases in the middle. CDR3 length equals 15 residues. In DNA, the CDR3 is TGTGCCAGCAGTTTGGGGGCAGGAAGAACAGATACGCAGTATTTT. As protein: CASSLGAGRTDTQYF.

The chain joins TRBV4-3 to TRBJ2-7; D perhaps matches TRBD2 (5 bases). CDR1 and CDR2 (germline): LGHNA, YSLEER. The CDR3 sequence is 14 residues long. V was pared by 1 base and J by 1 base, with 8 bases between. CDR3 sequence reads: CASSQVTGSYEQYF. CDR3 DNA: TGCGCCAGCAGCCAAGTAACGGGATCCTACGAGCAGTACTTC.

V is TRBV29-1 and J is TRBJ2-7; no clear D. CDR1 and CDR2 (germline): SQVTM, ANQGSEA. The length of the CDR3 is 12 residues. V lost 7 bases and J 0 bases, leaving 10 bases between the germline ends. The chain's CDR3 is CSGGWSSYEQYF. DNA for the CDR3: TGCAGCGGTGGTTGGAGCTCCTACGAGCAGTACTTC.